The clone carrying this TCR beta chain has just a few counts. What it binds is not known. The PCR used 60 Vbeta and 13 Jbeta primers. TCRdb's table, derived via immunoSEQ multiplex PCR, lists solely in-frame clones and lacks some. Among 150,000 or so clones listed, 80% were seen once. The entry originates in a study of cytomegalovirus exposure and HLA in healthy donors. Findings of the study overall: Investigators reported 150 to 200 TCR beta chains as tied to cytomegalovirus.

The CDR3 has 18 amino acids. CDR1 is SGHRS, CDR2 YFSETQ, per germline. Trimming took off 4 bases at V and 0 bases at J, with 22 bases between the two ends. V usage is TRBV5-1 and J usage is TRBJ1-1, with TRBD1 as a possible D gene (5 bases). The source of this sequence is a man between 18 and 29 years old in good health and CMV-seropositive. Sequencing was performed on PBMCs. CDR3 amino acids: CASSPVGGRSFLNTEAFF. As DNA, the CDR3 is TGCGCCAGCAGCCCGGTGGGGGGACGGTCTTTTTTGAACACTGAAGCTTTCTTT.